These 4 T cell receptor beta chains came from one sample sequenced in a study of blood T cell repertoires in COVID-19. Assay used: immunoSEQ multiplex PCR; TCRdb lists only in-frame clones, some missing. The sample lists some 220,000 clones, 65% to 85% occurring once. The sample was peripheral blood. The source of these receptors is a woman in her 30s with COVID-19, enrolled during active disease.

The J gene is TRBJ1-2, the V gene TRBV19; 7 bases fit TRBD1. Germline V gene lookup returns CDR1 LNHDA and CDR2 SQIVND (reference sequence). Trimming cost V 4 bases and J 0 bases; bases outside gene matches: 17. This CDR3 has 19 amino acids. The chain's CDR3 is CASSRTQLTGSTSNYGYTF. CDR3 in DNA: TGTGCCAGTAGTAGAACCCAATTGACAGGGTCGACTTCTAACTATGGCTACACCTTC.

The genes are TRBV7-9 and TRBJ2-3; 8 bases are shared with TRBD1. Germline V gene sequence: CDR1 SEHNR, CDR2 FQNEAQ (reference sequence). CDR3 size: 12 residues. The trim removed 4 bases at V and 6 bases at J, leaving 0 bases unmatched. CDR3 nucleotide sequence: TGTGCCAGCAGCTGGGACAGGGATACGCAGTATTTT. Translated, it gives CASSWDRDTQYF.

The genes are TRBV5-1 and TRBJ2-5, with D uncertain. The CDR3 covers 12 residues. V gave up 4 bases and J gave up 1 base, with 5 bases separating them. Germline values: CDR1 SGHRS, CDR2 YFSETQ. CDR3 in DNA: TGCGCCAGCAGCCACTCCCAAGAGACCCAGTACTTC. It encodes CASSHSQETQYF.

The gene calls are TRBV6-5 and TRBJ2-5; no clear D gene. From germline, CDR1 is MNHEY and CDR2 SVGAGI. The ends were cut back, 6 bases at V and 6 bases at J, with 17 bases in the middle. The CDR3 sequence is 14 residues long. This CDR3 is CASSPMLEVKTQYF. The CDR3 coding sequence is TGTGCCAGCAGCCCCATGCTAGAAGTAAAGACCCAGTACTTC.